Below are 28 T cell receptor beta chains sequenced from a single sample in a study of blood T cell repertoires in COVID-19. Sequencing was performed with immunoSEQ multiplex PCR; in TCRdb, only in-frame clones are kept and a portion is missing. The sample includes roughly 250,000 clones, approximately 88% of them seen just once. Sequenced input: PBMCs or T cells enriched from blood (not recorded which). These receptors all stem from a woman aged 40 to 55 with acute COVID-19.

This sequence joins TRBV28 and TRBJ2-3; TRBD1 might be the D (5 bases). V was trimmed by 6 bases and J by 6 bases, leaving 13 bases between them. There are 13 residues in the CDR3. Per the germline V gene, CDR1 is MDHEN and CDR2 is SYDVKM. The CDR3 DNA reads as TGTGCCAGCAGGCCCCCAGGGCCCGATACGCAGTATTTT. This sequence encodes CASRPPGPDTQYF.

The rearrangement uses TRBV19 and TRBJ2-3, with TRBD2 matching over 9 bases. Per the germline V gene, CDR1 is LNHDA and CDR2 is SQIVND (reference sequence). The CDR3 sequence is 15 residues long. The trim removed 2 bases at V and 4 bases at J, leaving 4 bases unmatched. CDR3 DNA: TGTGCCAGTAGTATAACAGCGGGAGGCCCAGATACGCAGTATTTT. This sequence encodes CASSITAGGPDTQYF.

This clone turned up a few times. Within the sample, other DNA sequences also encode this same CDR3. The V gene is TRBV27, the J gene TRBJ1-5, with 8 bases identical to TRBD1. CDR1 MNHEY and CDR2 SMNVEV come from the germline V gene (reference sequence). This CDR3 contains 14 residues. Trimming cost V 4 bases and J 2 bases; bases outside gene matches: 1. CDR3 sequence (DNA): TGTGCCAGCAGTTCGACAGGGGGCAATCAGCCCCAGCATTTT. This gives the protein CASSSTGGNQPQHF.

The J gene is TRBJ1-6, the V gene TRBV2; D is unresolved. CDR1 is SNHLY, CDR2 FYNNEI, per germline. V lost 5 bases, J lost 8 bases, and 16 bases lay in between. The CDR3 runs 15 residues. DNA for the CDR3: TGTGCCAGCAGTTTCCAGGCCGGCTTGGATTCACCCCTCCACTTT. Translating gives CASSFQAGLDSPLHF. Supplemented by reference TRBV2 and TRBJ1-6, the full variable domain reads EPEVTQTPSHQVTQMGQEVILRCVPISNHLYFYWYRQILGQKVEFLVSFYNNEISEKSEIFDDQFSVERPDGSNFTLKIRSTKLEDSAMYFCASSFQAGLDSPLHFGNGTRLTVT.

The CDR3 loop reads CATSDYQEAPPGELFF. Written as DNA, the CDR3 is TGTGCCACCAGTGATTACCAGGAGGCCCCCCCCGGGGAGCTGTTTTTT. The V call is TRBV24-1, the J call TRBJ2-2, with D possibly TRBD2 on 5 matching bases. The CDR3 is 16 residues long. Germline V gene sequence: CDR1 KGHDR, CDR2 SFDVKD. The germline V and J ends were trimmed by 2 bases and 6 bases, with 15 bases remaining between them.

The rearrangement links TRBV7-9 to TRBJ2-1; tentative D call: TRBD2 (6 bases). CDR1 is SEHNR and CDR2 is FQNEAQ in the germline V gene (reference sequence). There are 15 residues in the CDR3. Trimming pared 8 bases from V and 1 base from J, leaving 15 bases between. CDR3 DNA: TGTGCCAGCGGGGACCCGGGACTGTCCTACAATGAGCAGTTCTTC. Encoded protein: CASGDPGLSYNEQFF.

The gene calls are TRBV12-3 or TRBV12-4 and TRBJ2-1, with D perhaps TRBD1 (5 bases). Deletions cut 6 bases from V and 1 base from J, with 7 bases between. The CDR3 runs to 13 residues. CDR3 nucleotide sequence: TGTGCCAGCAGAGGGGAATCCTACAATGAGCAGTTCTTC. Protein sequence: CASRGESYNEQFF.

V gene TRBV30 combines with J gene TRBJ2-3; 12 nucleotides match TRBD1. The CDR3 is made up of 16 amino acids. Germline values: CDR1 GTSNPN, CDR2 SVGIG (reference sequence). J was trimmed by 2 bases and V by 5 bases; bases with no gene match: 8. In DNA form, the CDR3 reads TGTGCCTGGGGGACAGGGGGCGTAGAAGACACAGATACGCAGTATTTT. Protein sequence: CAWGTGGVEDTDTQYF.

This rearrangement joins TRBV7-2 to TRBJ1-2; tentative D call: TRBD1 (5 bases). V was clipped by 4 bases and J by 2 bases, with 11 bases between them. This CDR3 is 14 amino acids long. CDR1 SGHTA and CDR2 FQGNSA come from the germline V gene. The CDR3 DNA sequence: TGTGCCAGCAGCTCTCGACAGACGAACTATGGCTACACCTTC. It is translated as CASSSRQTNYGYTF.

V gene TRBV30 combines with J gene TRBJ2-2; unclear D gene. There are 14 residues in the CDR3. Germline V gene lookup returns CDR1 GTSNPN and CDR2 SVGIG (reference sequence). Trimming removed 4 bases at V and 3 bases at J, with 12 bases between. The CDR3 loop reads CAWTFISHTGELFF. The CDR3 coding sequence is TGTGCCTGGACCTTTATCTCCCACACCGGGGAGCTGTTTTTT. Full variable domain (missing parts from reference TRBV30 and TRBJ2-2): SQTIHQWPATLVQPVGSPLSLECTVEGTSNPNLYWYRQAAGRGLQLLFYSVGIGQISSEVPQNLSASRPQDRQFILSSKKLLLSDSGFYLCAWTFISHTGELFFGEGSRLTVL.

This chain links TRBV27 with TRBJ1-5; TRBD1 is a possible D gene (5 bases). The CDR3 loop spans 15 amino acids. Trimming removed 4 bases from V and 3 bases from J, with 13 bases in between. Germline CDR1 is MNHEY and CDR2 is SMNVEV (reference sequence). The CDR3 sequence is CASSYGARINQPQHF. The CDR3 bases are TGTGCCAGCAGTTATGGGGCTCGGATCAATCAGCCCCAGCATTTT.

CDR3 coding DNA: TGTGCCAGTAGTATGCGAGGGGGCGGGCCTGAAGCTTTCTTT. It is translated as CASSMRGGGPEAFF. The rearrangement joins TRBV19 to TRBJ1-1, with 7 bases matching TRBD1. The V and J ends lost 3 bases and 6 bases, in that order; junction bases with no gene match: 7. This CDR3 region has 14 residues. CDR1 is LNHDA and CDR2 is SQIVND in the germline V gene (reference sequence).

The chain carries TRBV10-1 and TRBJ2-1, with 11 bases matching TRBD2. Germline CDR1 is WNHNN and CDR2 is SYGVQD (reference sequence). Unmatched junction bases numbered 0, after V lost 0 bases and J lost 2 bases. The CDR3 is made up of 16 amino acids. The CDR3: CASSESSGRAYNEQFF. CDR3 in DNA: TGCGCCAGCAGTGAGTCTAGCGGGAGGGCCTACAATGAGCAGTTCTTC.

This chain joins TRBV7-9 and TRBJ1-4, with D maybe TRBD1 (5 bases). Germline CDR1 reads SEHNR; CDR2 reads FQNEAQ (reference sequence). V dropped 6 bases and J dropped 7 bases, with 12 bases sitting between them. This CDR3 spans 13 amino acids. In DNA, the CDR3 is TGTGCCAGCAGATTTGGCGGGGGTGAAAAACTGTTTTTT. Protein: CASRFGGGEKLFF.

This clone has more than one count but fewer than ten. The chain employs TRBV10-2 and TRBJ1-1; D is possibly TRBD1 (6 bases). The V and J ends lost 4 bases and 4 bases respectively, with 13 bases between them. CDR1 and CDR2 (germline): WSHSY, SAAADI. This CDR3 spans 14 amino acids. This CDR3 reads CASSGFGGTTEAFF. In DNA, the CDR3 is TGCGCCAGCAGTGGGTTTGGGGGCACCACTGAAGCTTTCTTT.

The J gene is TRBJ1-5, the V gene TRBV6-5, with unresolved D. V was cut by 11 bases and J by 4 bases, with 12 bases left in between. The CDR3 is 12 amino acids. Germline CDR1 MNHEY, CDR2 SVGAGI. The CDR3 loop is CASSGINQPQHF. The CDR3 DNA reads TGTGCCTCCTCAGGTATTAATCAGCCCCAGCATTTT.

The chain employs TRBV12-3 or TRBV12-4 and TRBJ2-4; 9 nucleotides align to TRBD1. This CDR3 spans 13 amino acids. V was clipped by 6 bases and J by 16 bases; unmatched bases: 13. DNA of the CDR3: TGTGCCAGCAGCCGGGACAGGGAGAAAAGGTTCTACTTC. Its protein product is CASSRDREKRFYF.

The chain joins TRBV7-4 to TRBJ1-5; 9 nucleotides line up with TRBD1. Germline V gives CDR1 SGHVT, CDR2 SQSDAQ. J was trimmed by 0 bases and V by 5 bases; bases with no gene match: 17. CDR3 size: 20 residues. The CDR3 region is CASSTHPDRGVRDSNQPQHF. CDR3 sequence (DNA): TGTGCCAGCAGCACGCATCCGGACAGGGGCGTTCGGGATAGCAATCAGCCCCAGCATTTT.

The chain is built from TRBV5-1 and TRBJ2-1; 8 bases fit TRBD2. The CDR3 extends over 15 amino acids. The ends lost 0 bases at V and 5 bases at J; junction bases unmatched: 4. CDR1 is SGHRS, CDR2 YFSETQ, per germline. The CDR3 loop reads CASSLAGSGDNEQFF. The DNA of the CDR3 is TGCGCCAGCAGCTTGGCGGGTAGCGGGGACAATGAGCAGTTCTTC.

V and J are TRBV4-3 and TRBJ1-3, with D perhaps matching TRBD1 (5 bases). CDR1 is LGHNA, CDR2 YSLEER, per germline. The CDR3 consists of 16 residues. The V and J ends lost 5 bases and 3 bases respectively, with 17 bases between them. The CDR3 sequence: CASSFLLSGGGNTIYF. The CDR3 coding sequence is TGCGCCAGCAGCTTCCTCCTTTCGGGGGGTGGAAACACCATATATTTT.

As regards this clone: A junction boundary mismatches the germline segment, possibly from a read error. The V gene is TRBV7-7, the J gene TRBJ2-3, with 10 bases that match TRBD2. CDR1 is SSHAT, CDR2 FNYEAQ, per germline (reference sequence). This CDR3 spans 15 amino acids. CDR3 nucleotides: TGTGCTAGCAGCCCCAGGGGGACTAGCGCCGATACGCAGTATTTT. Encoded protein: CASSPRGTSADTQYF. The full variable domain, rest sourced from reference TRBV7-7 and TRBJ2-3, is GAGVSQSPRYKVTKRGQDVTLRCDPISSHATLYWYQQALGQGPEFLTYFNYEAQPDKSGLPSDRFSAERPEGSISTLTIQRTEQRDSAMYRCASSPRGTSADTQYFGPGTRLTVL.

DNA for the CDR3: TGCGCCAGCAGCCAAGATCGAATTCTAGCGGGAGGGCCGAGGTACGAGCAGTACTTC. Translating gives CASSQDRILAGGPRYEQYF. The chain is built from TRBV4-1 and TRBJ2-7; TRBD2 aligns across 12 bases. V gave up 0 bases and J gave up 4 bases; unmatched junction bases: 13. Germline assignment: CDR1 MGHRA and CDR2 YSYEKL. This CDR3 has 19 amino acids.

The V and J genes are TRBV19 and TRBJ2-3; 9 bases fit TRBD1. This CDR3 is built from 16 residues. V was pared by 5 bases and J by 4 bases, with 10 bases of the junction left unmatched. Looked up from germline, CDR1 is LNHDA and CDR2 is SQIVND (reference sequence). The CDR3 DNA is TGTGCCAGTAGTTTTCGCGGGACAGGGACGTCAGATACGCAGTATTTT. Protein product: CASSFRGTGTSDTQYF.

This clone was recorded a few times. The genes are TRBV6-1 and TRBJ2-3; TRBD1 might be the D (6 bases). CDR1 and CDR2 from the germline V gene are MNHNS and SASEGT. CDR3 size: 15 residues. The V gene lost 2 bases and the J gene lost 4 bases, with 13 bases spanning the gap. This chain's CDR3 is CASSEKGEGADTQYF. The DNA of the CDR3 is TGTGCCAGCAGTGAAAAGGGTGAGGGGGCAGATACGCAGTATTTT.

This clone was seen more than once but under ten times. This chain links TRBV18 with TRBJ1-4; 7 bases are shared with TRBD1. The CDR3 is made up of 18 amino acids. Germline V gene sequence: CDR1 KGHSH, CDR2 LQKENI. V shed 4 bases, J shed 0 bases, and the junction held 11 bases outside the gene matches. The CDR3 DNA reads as TGTGCCAGCTCACACGACAGGGTTCCTACAGCAACTAATGAAAAACTGTTTTTT. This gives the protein CASSHDRVPTATNEKLFF.

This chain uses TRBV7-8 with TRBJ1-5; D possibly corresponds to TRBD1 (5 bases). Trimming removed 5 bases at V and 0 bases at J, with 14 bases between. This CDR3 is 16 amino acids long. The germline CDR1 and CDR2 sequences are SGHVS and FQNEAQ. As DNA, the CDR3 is TGTGCCAGCAGCCCAGGGTGGCAGCTTAGCAATCAGCCCCAGCATTTT. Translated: CASSPGWQLSNQPQHF.

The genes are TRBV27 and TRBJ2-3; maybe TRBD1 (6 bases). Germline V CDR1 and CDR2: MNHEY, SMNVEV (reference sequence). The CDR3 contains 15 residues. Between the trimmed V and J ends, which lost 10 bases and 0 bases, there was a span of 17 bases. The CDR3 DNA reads TGTGCCACTACCACAGGGTTCGGGAGCACAGATACGCAGTATTTT. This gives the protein CATTTGFGSTDTQYF.

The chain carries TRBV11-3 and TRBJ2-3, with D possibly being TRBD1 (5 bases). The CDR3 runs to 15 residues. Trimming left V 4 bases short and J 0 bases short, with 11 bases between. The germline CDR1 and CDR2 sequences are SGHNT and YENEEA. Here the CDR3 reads CASSSRQTSTDTQYF. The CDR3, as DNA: TGTGCCAGCAGCTCAAGACAGACTAGCACAGATACGCAGTATTTT.